This paragraph reports one T cell receptor beta chain. The antigen remains undetermined. Full-length variable regions came from constant-region reverse primers plus semi-nested Nested Universal Primer A PCR. TCRdb ran MiXCR on the 5' RACE reads and lists one entry per CDR3 protein. There are more than 10,000 distinct CDR3 sequences in the sample; 20% to 30% occur only once, and roughly 3.2% lies in the top ten. Whole-study results and caveats: The larger-cohort validation was restricted to a single TCR beta V-J rearrangement rather than whole repertoires.

Trimming took 4 bases from V and 8 from J; bases not matched to a gene: 8. This CDR3 is built from 16 residues. The germline CDR1 and CDR2 sequences are MGHRA and YSYEKL. Naive CD4+ cells had CD25+ Tregs removed. Sequencing was performed on naive CD4+ T cells sorted from blood. The subset was: naive CD4+ T cells, CD4+CD45RA+CD25-. The TCR originated in a female donor with breast cancer. The gene calls are TRBV4-1 and TRBJ2-1; 13 positions match TRBD2. CDR3 region: CASSRLTSGRAYEQFF. CDR3 in DNA: TGCGCCAGCAGCCGACTAACTAGCGGGAGGGCTTATGAGCAGTTCTTC.